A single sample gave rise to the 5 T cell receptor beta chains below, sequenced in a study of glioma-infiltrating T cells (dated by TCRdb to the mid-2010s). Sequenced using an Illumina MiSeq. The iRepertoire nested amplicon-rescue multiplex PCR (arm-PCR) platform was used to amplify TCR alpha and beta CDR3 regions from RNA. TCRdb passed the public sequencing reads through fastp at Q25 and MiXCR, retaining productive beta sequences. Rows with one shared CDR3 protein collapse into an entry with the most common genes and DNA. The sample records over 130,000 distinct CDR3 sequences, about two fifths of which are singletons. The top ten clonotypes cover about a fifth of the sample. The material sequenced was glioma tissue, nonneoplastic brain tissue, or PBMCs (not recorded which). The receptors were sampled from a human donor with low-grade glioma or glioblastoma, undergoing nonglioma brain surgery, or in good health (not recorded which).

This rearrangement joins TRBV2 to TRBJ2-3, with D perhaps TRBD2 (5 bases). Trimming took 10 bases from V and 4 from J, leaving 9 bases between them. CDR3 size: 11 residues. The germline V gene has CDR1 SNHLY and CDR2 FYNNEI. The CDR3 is CATLLADTQYF. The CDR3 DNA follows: TGTGCCACCTTACTAGCAGATACGCAGTATTTT.

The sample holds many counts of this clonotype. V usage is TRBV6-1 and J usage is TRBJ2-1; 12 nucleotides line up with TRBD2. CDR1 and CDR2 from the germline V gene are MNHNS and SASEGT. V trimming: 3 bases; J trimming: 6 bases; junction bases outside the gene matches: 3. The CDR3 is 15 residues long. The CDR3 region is CASSDGLAGINEQFF. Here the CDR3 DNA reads TGTGCCAGCAGTGACGGACTAGCGGGAATCAATGAGCAGTTCTTC.

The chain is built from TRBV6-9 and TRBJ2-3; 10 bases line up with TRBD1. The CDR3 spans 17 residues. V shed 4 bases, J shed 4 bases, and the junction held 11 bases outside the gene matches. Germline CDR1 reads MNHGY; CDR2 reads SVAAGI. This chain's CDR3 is CASSSLGGQGLSDTQYF. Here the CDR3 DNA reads TGTGCCAGCAGTTCCCTCGGGGGACAGGGGCTCTCAGATACGCAGTATTTT.

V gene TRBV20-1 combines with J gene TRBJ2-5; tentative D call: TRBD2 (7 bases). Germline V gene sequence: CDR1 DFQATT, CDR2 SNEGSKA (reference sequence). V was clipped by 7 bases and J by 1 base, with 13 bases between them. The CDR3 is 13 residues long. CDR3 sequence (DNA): TGCAGTGGAGGGGGGGCCCCCCAAGAGACCCAGTACTTC. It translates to CSGGGAPQETQYF.

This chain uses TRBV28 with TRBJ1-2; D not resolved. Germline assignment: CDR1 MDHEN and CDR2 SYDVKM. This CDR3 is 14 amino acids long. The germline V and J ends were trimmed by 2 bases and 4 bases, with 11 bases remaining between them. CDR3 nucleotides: TGTGCCAGCAGTTTAAACGGGAATCTCTATGGCTACACCTTC. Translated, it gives CASSLNGNLYGYTF.